What follows are 21 T cell receptor beta chains derived from one specimen sequenced in a study of shared clonotypes between healthy human individuals. The data were produced by immunoSEQ multiplex PCR, yet TCRdb's version contains in-frame clones alone and is incomplete. The table has 2 million to 2.5 million clones, 90% to 97% seen once. Sequenced sample: naive CD4+ T cells sorted from blood. Subset defined: CD45RA+ positively selected. Receptor source: a man younger than 35 in good health.

This chain links TRBV10-2 with TRBJ2-5, with 11 bases fitting TRBD2. The CDR3 is 15 amino acids. Trimming removed 8 bases from V and 5 bases from J; junction bases left unmatched: 10. Germline loops: CDR1 WSHSY, CDR2 SAAADI. The CDR3 DNA reads TGCGCCAGCGTGGGAGTAGCGGGGGGGCGGGAGACCCAGTACTTC. As protein: CASVGVAGGRETQYF.

CDR3 in DNA: TGTGCCACCAGCGACCGGGACGTTGGTCATGAAAAACTGTTTTTT. The encoded protein is CATSDRDVGHEKLFF. This chain connects TRBV15 to TRBJ1-4; perhaps TRBD1 as D (5 bases). V dropped 5 bases and J dropped 6 bases, with 16 bases sitting between them. Germline CDR1 LNHNV, CDR2 YYDKDF (reference sequence). The CDR3 runs 15 residues.

V and J are TRBV5-1 and TRBJ1-1; no firm D call. Germline loops: CDR1 SGHRS, CDR2 YFSETQ. V was cut by 2 bases and J by 1 base, with 12 bases left in between. There are 15 residues in the CDR3. CDR3 DNA sequence: TGCGCCAGCAGCTTAACGGACCGAACGAACACTGAAGCTTTCTTT. Translated, it gives CASSLTDRTNTEAFF.

The CDR3 coding sequence is TGTGCCAGCAGAAACGGGTTTGGGACCTATGGCTACACCTTC. Its translation: CASRNGFGTYGYTF. The genes are TRBV6-5 and TRBJ1-2; tentative D call: TRBD1 (5 bases). The CDR3 totals 14 residues. CDR1 and CDR2 from the germline V gene are MNHEY and SVGAGI. With 6 bases removed from V and 4 bases from J, the gap between germline ends came to 15 bases.

This chain joins TRBV19 and TRBJ2-5; a weak D match, TRBD2 (7 bases). V lost 3 bases and J lost 4, with 12 bases in between. The CDR3 covers 14 residues. Germline V lookup: CDR1 LNHDA, CDR2 SQIVND (reference sequence). The DNA of the CDR3 is TGTGCCAGTAGTATCGGGGGGCTAGGAGAGACCCAGTACTTC. This sequence encodes CASSIGGLGETQYF.

The rearrangement links TRBV4-1 to TRBJ2-7; 10 bases fit TRBD1. This CDR3 is 17 amino acids long. The germline gives CDR1 MGHRA, CDR2 YSYEKL. The J segment lost 3 bases and the V segment lost 1 base, leaving 9 bases of the junction unmatched. The CDR3 region is CASSQVPLTGGGYEQYF. DNA for the CDR3: TGCGCCAGCAGCCAAGTCCCCCTGACAGGGGGCGGCTACGAGCAGTACTTC.

The rearrangement uses TRBV4-3 and TRBJ1-4; D not resolved. Trimming removed 0 bases at V and 7 bases at J, with 12 bases between. The CDR3 loop spans 15 amino acids. Per the germline V gene, CDR1 is LGHNA and CDR2 is YSLEER. The CDR3 DNA reads TGCGCCAGCAGCCAAGAGGCCCGGTGGGGTGAAAAACTGTTTTTT. Amino acid sequence: CASSQEARWGEKLFF.

The rearrangement links TRBV4-1 to TRBJ2-5; 14 bases align to TRBD2. CDR1 and CDR2 from the germline V gene are MGHRA and YSYEKL. V lost 0 bases to trimming and J lost 5 bases; unmatched junction nucleotides: 8. CDR3 length: 18 amino acids. The CDR3 is CASSQEGRLAGGPETQYF. Written as DNA, the CDR3 is TGCGCCAGCAGCCAAGAGGGAAGACTAGCGGGGGGGCCGGAGACCCAGTACTTC.

Points on this clone: The same CDR3 is also encoded by other DNA sequences in this sample. The V and J genes are TRBV5-4 and TRBJ2-2, with D perhaps matching TRBD1 or TRBD2 (5 bases each). This CDR3 has 16 residues. V was shortened by 0 bases and J by 0 bases, with 9 bases between the two germline ends. The germline gives CDR1 SGHNT, CDR2 YYREEE (reference sequence). This CDR3 reads CASSLGRGANTGELFF. The CDR3 DNA reads as TGTGCCAGCAGCTTGGGTCGGGGCGCGAACACCGGGGAGCTGTTTTTT.

J is TRBJ2-5 and V is TRBV5-1, with 13 bases that match TRBD2. CDR1 is SGHRS and CDR2 is YFSETQ in the germline V gene. The CDR3 spans 15 residues. J gave up 4 bases and V 4 bases, and 4 bases lay outside the gene matches. The DNA for the CDR3 is TGCGCCAGCAGCCAACTAGCGGGGGGGCCAGAGACCCAGTACTTC. This codes for CASSQLAGGPETQYF.

This clone was seen a single time. The genes are TRBV6-5 and TRBJ2-1; 9 positions match TRBD2. The germline gives CDR1 MNHEY, CDR2 SVGAGI. Losses at the gene ends were 6 bases for V and 9 bases for J; bases not matched to a gene: 6. The CDR3 is made up of 13 amino acids. CDR3 in DNA: TGTGCCAGCAGGAGGCTAGCGGGGCTTGAGCAGTTCTTC. Encoded protein: CASRRLAGLEQFF.

This clone is a singleton in its sample. DNA of the CDR3: TGTGCCAGCAGCTTAGCGAGGGAGGGTCGGGGCTACACCTTC. Translation gives CASSLAREGRGYTF. This chain links TRBV7-2 with TRBJ1-2; D gene ambiguous. This CDR3 is built from 14 residues. Trimming took 0 bases from V and 8 from J, leaving 13 bases between them. CDR1 and CDR2 from the germline V gene are SGHTA and FQGNSA.

The rearrangement joins TRBV21-1 to TRBJ2-3; the table's D gene call, TRBD2, was not cross checked with the DNA. TRBV21-1 constitutes a pseudogene. The CDR3 consists of 12 residues. CDR3 DNA: TGTGCCAGCAGCAAACTCGGAGATACGCAGTATTTT. It translates to CASSKLGDTQYF.

Concerning this clone itself: This sample includes further DNA sequences coding for the same CDR3. The gene calls are TRBV30 and TRBJ1-5; D call uncertain. The germline V gene has CDR1 GTSNPN and CDR2 SVGIG (reference sequence). V was trimmed by 0 bases and J by 4 bases, leaving 10 bases between them. The CDR3 runs to 14 residues. DNA for the CDR3: TGTGCCTGGAGTGTACGGTCTGGGAATCAGCCCCAGCATTTT. Its protein is CAWSVRSGNQPQHF.

The chain employs TRBV7-2 and TRBJ1-2; unclear D gene. The germline V gene has CDR1 SGHTA and CDR2 FQGNSA. This CDR3 contains 15 residues. The germline V and J ends were trimmed by 4 bases and 0 bases, with 12 bases remaining between them. CDR3 residues: CASSSGSSANYGYTF. The CDR3 DNA reads TGTGCCAGCAGCTCCGGGAGTTCCGCTAACTATGGCTACACCTTC.

The V call is TRBV29-1, the J call TRBJ1-3; TRBD1 matches at 8 bases. The germline V gene encodes CDR1 SQVTM and CDR2 ANQGSEA. Trimming took 7 bases from V and 1 from J; bases not matched to a gene: 3. The CDR3 covers 13 residues. This chain's CDR3 is CSATGASGNTIYF. DNA of the CDR3: TGCAGCGCGACAGGGGCTTCTGGAAACACCATATATTTT.

This chain uses TRBV21-1 with TRBJ2-7. TRBV21-1 is a listed pseudogene. The CDR3 is 14 residues long. CDR3 nucleotides: TGTGCCAGCAGGAGGGACGGGAAAAACTACGAGCAGTACTTC. Protein product: CASRRDGKNYEQYF.

The chain recombines TRBV7-9 with TRBJ2-7; a weak D match, TRBD1 (6 bases). The V gene's germline CDR1 is SEHNR and CDR2 FQNEAQ (reference sequence). Trimming took 4 bases from V and 3 from J, leaving 10 bases between them. The CDR3 spans 13 residues. Here the CDR3 reads CASSYGQNYEQYF. DNA of the CDR3: TGTGCCAGCAGCTACGGACAGAACTACGAGCAGTACTTC.

The rearrangement links TRBV6-1 to TRBJ1-1, with D maybe TRBD1 (6 bases). The V gene's germline CDR1 is MNHNS and CDR2 SASEGT. The V and J ends lost 6 bases and 4 bases respectively, with 12 bases between them. CDR3 size: 13 residues. The CDR3 DNA reads as TGTGCCAGCAGGTGGGGGGCTTCCACTGAAGCTTTCTTT. Protein: CASRWGASTEAFF.

The chain carries TRBV18 and TRBJ2-3; 14 nucleotides align to TRBD2. The J segment lost 5 bases and the V segment lost 3 bases, leaving 4 bases of the junction unmatched. This CDR3 has 16 amino acids. CDR1 KGHSH and CDR2 LQKENI come from the germline V gene. The CDR3 region is CASSPGLAGGEDTQYF. CDR3 nucleotide sequence: TGTGCCAGCTCACCCGGACTAGCGGGGGGTGAAGATACGCAGTATTTT.

A single count supports this clone. The CDR3 spells CASSSGTEDEKLFF. CDR3 in DNA: TGCGCCAGCAGCTCCGGGACCGAGGATGAAAAACTGTTTTTT. This chain connects TRBV10-1 to TRBJ1-4; the D gene is possibly TRBD1 (5 bases). This CDR3 contains 14 residues. The germline CDR1 and CDR2 sequences are WNHNN and SYGVQD (reference sequence). Trimming stripped 6 bases from V and 6 bases from J, with 14 bases between.